The clone carrying this T cell receptor beta chain was seen only a few times. The antigen is not known. The sample originates from a study of post-analysis software for immune sequencing data. The wider study: Several disease courses (relapsing-remitting, secondary progressive and progressive-relapsing) of multiple sclerosis were included.

Whole-study findings and limits: The five TRBV segments detected at higher frequency in patients than in controls included TRBV5-6, TRBV5-1 and TRBV20-1. Among multiple sclerosis patients, normalized Chao1 diversity was significantly below that of controls. Same-batch preparations were strongly co-clustered by F measure.

The germline V gene encodes CDR1 SGHTA and CDR2 FQGNSA. The CDR3 covers 14 residues. With 5 bases clipped from V and 8 bases from J, the junction kept 9 bases outside the gene matches. TCR beta cDNA libraries included unique molecular identifiers. T cells, roughly 0.95 to 10 million of them, yielded some 500,000 cDNA molecules. TCRdb recomputed calls from the PCR reads with MiXCR, one row per CDR3 protein. The sample contains some 890,000 distinct CDR3 sequences, approximately 57% of which appear only once. Input material: blood. The origin of this receptor is a girl under 18 with multiple sclerosis. The chain recombines TRBV7-2 with TRBJ1-2; 9 bases line up with TRBD1. The CDR3 DNA reads as TGTGCCAGCAGCCCCCCGGGACAGGGTAAGGGCTACACCTTC. It translates to CASSPPGQGKGYTF.